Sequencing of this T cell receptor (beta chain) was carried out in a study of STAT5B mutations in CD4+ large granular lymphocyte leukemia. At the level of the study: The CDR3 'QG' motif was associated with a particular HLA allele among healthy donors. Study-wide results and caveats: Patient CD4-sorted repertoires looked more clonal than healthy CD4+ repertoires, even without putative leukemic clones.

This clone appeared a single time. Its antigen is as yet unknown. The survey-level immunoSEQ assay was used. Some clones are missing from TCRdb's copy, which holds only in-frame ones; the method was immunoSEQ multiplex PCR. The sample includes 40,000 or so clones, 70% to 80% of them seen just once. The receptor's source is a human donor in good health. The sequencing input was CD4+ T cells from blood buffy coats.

The CDR3 coding sequence is TGCGCCAGCAGGCTCGCCGGGGGGGAGTCAGATACGCAGTATTTT. Encoded protein: CASRLAGGESDTQYF. This sequence joins TRBV5-1 and TRBJ2-3; 8 bases map to TRBD2. Germline CDR1 is SGHRS and CDR2 is YFSETQ. This CDR3 is built from 15 residues. Trimming removed 5 bases from V and 4 bases from J; junction bases left unmatched: 9.